What follows is one T cell receptor (beta chain) and its context. Its antigen is not known. CDR3 length: 15 amino acids. Germline CDR1 reads SGHRS; CDR2 reads YFSETQ. V lost 0 bases to trimming and J lost 2 bases, with 11 bases between them. These data are taken from a study of cytomegalovirus exposure and HLA in healthy donors. Study outcomes and limitations: Under in vitro conditions, three CMV-associated chains were confirmed as specific for CMV antigens. Researchers catalogued roughly 170 TCR beta chains as cytomegalovirus-associated. Most subjects had HLA-A and HLA-B alleles reportedly predicted accurately by TCR beta sequences.

With 60 Vbeta and 13 Jbeta primers, the PCR was carried out. In the original workflow: About 9.9 million shared chains were among approximately 80 million unique TCR beta chains counted in a later analysis. Here immunoSEQ multiplex PCR was the method, and the copy in TCRdb shows in-frame clones only, minus some. V, J and clone size are taken as reported in that table, and D and trimming were inferred from the DNA itself. The sample table includes 200,000 to 250,000 clones. This TCR came from a woman under 40 in good health and CMV-seropositive. The sample comprised PBMCs. The rearrangement joins TRBV5-1 to TRBJ1-2; D gene unclear. The CDR3 DNA is TGCGCCAGCAGCTTGGATGGTTTGGCCAACTATGGCTACACCTTC. It codes for CASSLDGLANYGYTF.